Below, 21 T cell receptor beta chains from the same sample are listed, as sequenced in a study of T cell responses to AZD1222 COVID-19 vaccine (dated by TCRdb to the early 2020s). The label giving this sample's time point can be read as: about 28 days (+/-7) after the second vaccine dose. In light of the paper, this sample's treatment or condition label describes: meningococcal conjugate vaccine given as trial control. The library was obtained by the immunoSEQ multiplex PCR assay. TCRdb obtained this table from immuneACCESS and retained in-frame rearrangements with V and J assigned. These tables miss some clones; where compared with another copy, unresolved V genes account for less than half of the shortfall, and the remainder is unexplained. For this sample the table gives about 99,000 clones, of which about 89% were detected only once. Of the sample, roughly 3.3% falls within the top ten clones.

This specimen was peripheral blood, taken 28 days after the second dose of the MenACWY control vaccine. The receptors here all came from an adult who received the MenACWY meningococcal vaccine as a control.

The chain employs TRBV7-9 and TRBJ2-7; 8 positions match TRBD1. CDR1 and CDR2 from the germline V gene are SEHNR and FQNEAQ (reference sequence). The CDR3 is made up of 15 amino acids. The ends lost 7 bases at V and 3 bases at J; junction bases unmatched: 11. The CDR3 loop is CASTLEDRGHYEQYF. The CDR3 DNA follows: TGTGCCAGCACCTTGGAAGACAGGGGTCACTACGAGCAGTACTTC.

This chain uses TRBV2 with TRBJ1-5; D gene ambiguous. Trimming pared 4 bases from V and 6 bases from J, leaving 4 bases between. Germline CDR1 reads SNHLY; CDR2 reads FYNNEI. The length of the CDR3 is 11 residues. CDR3 sequence reads: CASSGGQPQHF. The CDR3, as DNA: TGTGCCAGCAGTGGCGGTCAGCCCCAGCATTTT.

The chain joins TRBV2 to TRBJ1-2; tentative D call: TRBD1 (5 bases). The CDR3 extends over 14 amino acids. Germline V CDR1 and CDR2: SNHLY, FYNNEI. V was cut by 6 bases and J by 1 base, with 12 bases left in between. Here the CDR3 reads CASSLQGINYGYTF. The DNA for the CDR3 is TGTGCCAGCAGCCTCCAGGGAATTAACTATGGCTACACCTTC. The whole variable domain, remainder taken from reference TRBV2 and TRBJ1-2, is EPEVTQTPSHQVTQMGQEVILRCVPISNHLYFYWYRQILGQKVEFLVSFYNNEISEKSEIFDDQFSVERPDGSNFTLKIRSTKLEDSAMYFCASSLQGINYGYTFGSGTRLTVV.

This rearrangement joins TRBV7-2 to TRBJ2-1, with D perhaps matching TRBD2 (5 bases). CDR1 and CDR2 (germline): SGHTA, FQGNSA. The CDR3 sequence is 15 residues long. The germline V and J ends were trimmed by 3 bases and 11 bases, with 20 bases remaining between them. The CDR3 sequence is CASSLEASPPGKQFF. The CDR3 DNA follows: TGTGCCAGCAGCTTGGAGGCTAGCCCCCCCGGGAAGCAGTTCTTC. The full variable domain, rest sourced from reference TRBV7-2 and TRBJ2-1, is GAGVSQSPSNKVTEKGKDVELRCDPISGHTALYWYRQSLGQGLEFLIYFQGNSAPDKSGLPSDRFSAERTGGSVSTLTIQRTQQEDSAVYLCASSLEASPPGKQFFGPGTRLTVL.

This clone was picked up one time. The gene calls are TRBV10-1 and TRBJ2-3; D is perhaps TRBD1 or TRBD2 (5 bases each). CDR1 and CDR2 (germline): WNHNN, SYGVQD (reference sequence). V was clipped by 5 bases and J by 7 bases, with 13 bases between them. The CDR3 spans 13 residues. The CDR3 coding sequence is TGCGCCAGCAGTCAGAGGGGTTCAAATACGCAGTATTTT. Translating it yields CASSQRGSNTQYF.

V usage is TRBV6-6 and J usage is TRBJ1-3, with TRBD1 matching over 8 bases. The germline V gene encodes CDR1 MNHNY and CDR2 SVGAGI (reference sequence). The CDR3 loop spans 17 amino acids. After removal of 5 bases from V and 0 bases from J, the junction contained 9 bases not matched to a gene. The CDR3 spells CASSPRTGSFSGNTIYF. CDR3 in DNA: TGTGCCAGCAGTCCCCGGACAGGGTCATTCTCTGGAAACACCATATATTTT.

V usage is TRBV10-1 and J usage is TRBJ1-3; D is possibly TRBD1 (5 bases). Germline V gene data show CDR1 as WNHNN and CDR2 as SYGVQD (reference sequence). The length of the CDR3 is 17 residues. The germline V and J ends were trimmed by 8 bases and 0 bases, with 20 bases remaining between them. CDR3 nucleotide sequence: TGCGCCAGCTCCTGGAGGCAGGGCGATTACTCTGGAAACACCATATATTTT. This gives the protein CASSWRQGDYSGNTIYF.

This chain uses TRBV14 with TRBJ2-3, with D perhaps matching TRBD2 (7 bases). Germline lookup yields CDR1 SGHDN and CDR2 FVKESK. The CDR3 runs 17 residues. V shed 0 bases and J shed 2 bases, with 15 bases lying between them. The CDR3 DNA reads as TGTGCCAGCAGCCAAGAGGGGGGGGACACCTACACAGATACGCAGTATTTT. Translation: CASSQEGGDTYTDTQYF.

The chain has TRBV6-2 or TRBV6-3 and TRBJ2-7; D may be TRBD1 or TRBD2 (6 bases each). This CDR3 contains 15 residues. Germline loops: CDR1 MNHEY, CDR2 SVGEGT. V was cut by 2 bases and J by 0 bases, with 11 bases left in between. In DNA, the CDR3 is TGTGCCAGCAGTTACGGGGGGCCTACCTCCTACGAGCAGTACTTC. Protein product: CASSYGGPTSYEQYF.

This rearrangement joins TRBV19 to TRBJ2-3; D gene uncertain. CDR1 and CDR2 (germline): LNHDA, SQIVND (reference sequence). V lost 4 bases to trimming and J lost 6 bases, with 14 bases between them. This CDR3 spans 14 amino acids. The CDR3 coding sequence is TGTGCCAGTAGTAGGTCCGAAATGGGGGATACGCAGTATTTT. Translating gives CASSRSEMGDTQYF.

Turning to this clone: A junction boundary mismatches the germline segment, possibly from a read error. The V and J genes are TRBV28 and TRBJ2-7; D remains unclear. Looked up from germline, CDR1 is MDHEN and CDR2 is SYDVKM. CDR3 length: 12 residues. The CDR3 loop is CASNTRGQRTNF. The CDR3, as DNA: TGTGCCAGCAATACTCGAGGCCAGAGGACGAACTTC.

V is TRBV28 and J is TRBJ1-2; D might be TRBD1 (6 bases). V was shortened by 5 bases and J by 2 bases, with 9 bases between the two germline ends. This CDR3 is 13 amino acids long. CDR1 MDHEN and CDR2 SYDVKM come from the germline V gene. CDR3 sequence (DNA): TGTGCCAGCAGTAAGGACAGAAACTATGGCTACACCTTC. This translates into CASSKDRNYGYTF.

The J gene is TRBJ2-5, the V gene TRBV11-1; D possibly corresponds to TRBD2 (6 bases). The germline V gene has CDR1 SGHAT and CDR2 FQDESV (reference sequence). Trimming shortened V by 3 bases and J by 0 bases, and 11 bases separated the two germline ends. This CDR3 contains 15 residues. The CDR3 protein is CASSFSGSNQETQYF. CDR3 DNA sequence: TGTGCCAGCAGCTTTTCCGGGAGCAACCAAGAGACCCAGTACTTC.

This clone was recorded only once. The chain combines TRBV2 with TRBJ2-1; no firm D call. The CDR3 length is 15 residues. Trimming took 2 bases from V and 0 from J, leaving 8 bases between them. Germline V lookup: CDR1 SNHLY, CDR2 FYNNEI. The DNA of the CDR3 is TGTGCCAGCAGTGAAAACCCTACCTCCTACAATGAGCAGTTCTTC. Translated, it gives CASSENPTSYNEQFF. Full variable domain (remainder filled in from reference TRBV2 and TRBJ2-1): EPEVTQTPSHQVTQMGQEVILRCVPISNHLYFYWYRQILGQKVEFLVSFYNNEISEKSEIFDDQFSVERPDGSNFTLKIRSTKLEDSAMYFCASSENPTSYNEQFFGPGTRLTVL.

In this sample, this clone turned up once. The chain uses TRBV9 and TRBJ2-1, with no clear D. V lost 0 bases and J 0 bases, leaving 4 bases between the germline ends. Germline CDR1 SGDLS, CDR2 YYNGEE. The CDR3 extends over 14 amino acids. The CDR3 loop reads CASSVEDSYNEQFF. The DNA for the CDR3 is TGTGCCAGCAGCGTAGAAGACTCCTACAATGAGCAGTTCTTC.

This chain joins TRBV11-2 and TRBJ2-5; D is unclear. This CDR3 contains 13 residues. Germline V gene sequence: CDR1 SGHAT, CDR2 FQNNGV. Trimming took off 6 bases at V and 5 bases at J, with 13 bases between the two ends. The DNA of the CDR3 is TGTGCCAGCAGTCCGGACCGGGTGGAGACCCAGTACTTC. It encodes CASSPDRVETQYF.

V usage is TRBV4-1 and J usage is TRBJ2-3; D is uncertain. CDR3 length: 13 residues. Between the trimmed V and J ends, which lost 2 bases and 9 bases, there was a span of 12 bases. Germline V lookup: CDR1 MGHRA, CDR2 YSYEKL. CDR3 sequence reads: CASSQYRETTQYF. The CDR3 coding sequence is TGCGCCAGCAGCCAATACCGAGAGACCACGCAGTATTTT.

The chain combines TRBV7-2 with TRBJ1-2; possibly TRBD1 for D (6 bases). Germline CDR1 reads SGHTA; CDR2 reads FQGNSA. The CDR3 spans 14 residues. Trimming pared 5 bases from V and 5 bases from J, leaving 15 bases between. CDR3 amino acids: CASSQGQTLYGYTF. DNA for the CDR3: TGTGCCAGCAGCCAGGGACAAACCCTTTATGGCTACACCTTC.

This chain connects TRBV29-1 to TRBJ2-5; 15 positions agree with TRBD2. Trimming removed 7 bases from V and 4 bases from J; junction bases left unmatched: 16. The length of the CDR3 is 18 residues. The germline V gene has CDR1 SQVTM and CDR2 ANQGSEA. The CDR3 DNA reads TGCAGCGCAAAGCCTAGTGGACTAGCGGGGGGGCTAGGAGAGACCCAGTACTTC. This encodes CSAKPSGLAGGLGETQYF.

CDR3 residues: CASVSGGADEQYF. The CDR3 region has the DNA TGTGCCAGCGTATCCGGGGGGGCGGACGAGCAGTACTTC. This sequence joins TRBV2 and TRBJ2-7; 8 positions match TRBD2. The CDR3 has 13 residues. Germline CDR1 is SNHLY and CDR2 is FYNNEI. V dropped 8 bases and J dropped 5; count of bases not matched to a gene: 8.

The gene calls are TRBV6-2 or TRBV6-3 and TRBJ2-7, with 8 bases matching TRBD1. V lost 5 bases, J lost 5 bases, and 20 bases stayed unmatched. The V gene's germline CDR1 is MNHEY and CDR2 SVGEGT. The CDR3 has 18 amino acids. CDR3 nucleotide sequence: TGTGCCAGCAGTAGACAAACTACAGCAGGGGGCGCAGGGGACGAGCAGTACTTC. It translates to CASSRQTTAGGAGDEQYF.